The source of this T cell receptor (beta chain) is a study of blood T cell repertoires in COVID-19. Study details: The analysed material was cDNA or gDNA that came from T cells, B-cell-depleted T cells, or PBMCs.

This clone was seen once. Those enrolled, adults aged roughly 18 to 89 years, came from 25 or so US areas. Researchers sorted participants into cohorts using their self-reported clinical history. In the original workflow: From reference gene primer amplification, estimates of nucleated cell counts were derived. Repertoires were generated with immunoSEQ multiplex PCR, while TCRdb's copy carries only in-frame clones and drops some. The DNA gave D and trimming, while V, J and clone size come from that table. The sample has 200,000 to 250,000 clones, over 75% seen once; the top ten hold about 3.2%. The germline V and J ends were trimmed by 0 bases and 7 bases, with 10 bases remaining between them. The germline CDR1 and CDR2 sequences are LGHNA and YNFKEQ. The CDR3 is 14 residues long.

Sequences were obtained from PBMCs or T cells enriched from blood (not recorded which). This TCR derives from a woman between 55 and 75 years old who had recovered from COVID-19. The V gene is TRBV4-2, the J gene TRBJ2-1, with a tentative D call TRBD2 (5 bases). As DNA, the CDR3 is TGTGCCAGCAGCCAAGATCCGAGGGCAAATGAGCAGTTCTTC. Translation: CASSQDPRANEQFF.